The 17 T cell receptor beta chains listed next were all sequenced from one sample in a study of blood T cell repertoires in COVID-19 (dated by TCRdb to 2019 to 2021). Libraries came from the immunoSEQ multiplex PCR assay. This is the immuneACCESS table as TCRdb keeps it, with only in-frame sequences that have V and J called. A part of the clones is gone; compared with another copy, unresolved V genes explain less than half, and the rest is unexplained. Across this sample there are 250,000 or so clones, with about 90% seen only once. The ten largest clones add up to roughly 1.6% of the sample. Source material: peripheral blood. The receptor source for this set is a middle-aged woman who had recovered from COVID-19.

Comments on this clone: This CDR3 is also generated by other DNA sequences in the sample. The CDR3 loop is CASSSGLLEAFF. CDR3 DNA sequence: TGTGCCAGCAGCTCAGGACTACTCGAAGCTTTCTTT. The chain carries TRBV7-9 and TRBJ1-1, with D hard to call. The CDR3 is made up of 12 amino acids. Germline loops: CDR1 SEHNR, CDR2 FQNEAQ (reference sequence). Deletions cut 4 bases from V and 8 bases from J, with 11 bases between.

As concerns this clone: The junction differs from germline at one of its ends, possibly a read error. Additional DNA sequences in this sample encode the identical CDR3. The genes are TRBV5-6 and TRBJ1-5; no reliable D call. This CDR3 spans 13 amino acids. The V gene's germline CDR1 is SGHDT and CDR2 YYEEEE. DNA for the CDR3: TGTGCCAGCAGTCGGGAGGGCAATCAACCCCAGCATTTT. The encoded protein is CASSREGNQPQHF.

This CDR3 is CASSQVMYQETQYF. The CDR3 bases are TGCGCCAGCAGCCAAGTAATGTACCAAGAGACCCAGTACTTC. The gene calls are TRBV4-3 and TRBJ2-5, with unresolved D. From germline, CDR1 is LGHNA and CDR2 YSLEER. The CDR3 sequence is 14 residues long. V shed 1 base and J shed 0 bases, with 6 bases lying between them.

A note on this clone: The same CDR3 also results from other DNA sequences found in this sample. V is TRBV5-4 and J is TRBJ2-7; TRBD2 matches 7 bases. V dropped 4 bases and J dropped 1; count of bases not matched to a gene: 5. This CDR3 region has 14 residues. Germline V gives CDR1 SGHNT, CDR2 YYREEE (reference sequence). CDR3 nucleotides: TGTGCCAGCAGCCTTGGGGGAGGGTCCTACGAGCAGTACTTC. It is translated as CASSLGGGSYEQYF.

The V call is TRBV10-2, the J call TRBJ1-1, with a possible D match to TRBD1 (6 bases). Germline lookup yields CDR1 WSHSY and CDR2 SAAADI. The ends were cut back, 3 bases at V and 1 base at J, with 9 bases in the middle. The CDR3 loop spans 14 amino acids. The CDR3 is CASSEMGANTEAFF. The CDR3 DNA sequence: TGCGCCAGCAGTGAAATGGGGGCGAACACTGAAGCTTTCTTT.

The chain recombines TRBV11-2 with TRBJ2-5; D may be TRBD1 (6 bases). Trimming removed 0 bases at V and 2 bases at J, with 16 bases between. The CDR3 is 17 amino acids. Germline CDR1 and CDR2: SGHAT and FQNNGV. CDR3 sequence (DNA): TGTGCCAGCAGCTTAGATCCAGCCCTGAGGGGGCAAGAGACCCAGTACTTC. It is translated as CASSLDPALRGQETQYF.

J is TRBJ2-7 and V is TRBV5-4; TRBD1 aligns across 8 bases. Germline loops: CDR1 SGHNT, CDR2 YYREEE (reference sequence). The V gene end was trimmed by 4 bases and the J gene end by 3 bases; junction bases not matched to a gene: 9. There are 15 residues in the CDR3. CDR3 coding DNA: TGTGCCAGCAGCGCGGGACAGGTATCATTCTACGAGCAGTACTTC. It encodes CASSAGQVSFYEQYF.

The chain has TRBV5-1 and TRBJ1-1; TRBD1 is a possible D gene (6 bases). The CDR3 has 18 residues. The V end lost 3 bases, the J end lost 7 bases, and 28 bases lay between the germline ends. CDR1 and CDR2 (germline): SGHRS, YFSETQ. The CDR3 DNA is TGCGCCAGCAGCTCGCGGCGCGGGCCTAACAGGGACCAAAGTGAAGCTTTCTTT. Encoded protein: CASSSRRGPNRDQSEAFF.

This clone was recorded only once. The V gene is TRBV15, the J gene TRBJ2-5, with 9 nucleotides matching TRBD2. CDR1 and CDR2 (germline): LNHNV, YYDKDF (reference sequence). The CDR3 totals 14 residues. After removal of 1 base from V and 5 bases from J, the junction contained 2 bases not matched to a gene. The CDR3 protein is CATSRGLAGETQYF. CDR3 in DNA: TGTGCCACCAGCAGAGGTCTAGCGGGGGAGACCCAGTACTTC.

The chain carries TRBV19 and TRBJ1-2, with 9 bases lining up with TRBD1. CDR3 length equals 16 residues. Germline CDR1 LNHDA, CDR2 SQIVND (reference sequence). Unmatched junction bases numbered 9, after V lost 5 bases and J lost 2 bases. DNA for the CDR3: TGTGCCAGTAGTTCGATAGGACAGGGGACCAACTATGGCTACACCTTC. Amino acid sequence: CASSSIGQGTNYGYTF.

The chain has TRBV10-1 and TRBJ2-3, with 9 bases fitting TRBD1. V trimming: 4 bases; J trimming: 2 bases; junction bases outside the gene matches: 4. The germline V gene encodes CDR1 WNHNN and CDR2 SYGVQD (reference sequence). This CDR3 comprises 15 residues. This CDR3 reads CASSGTGEVTDTQYF. Here the CDR3 DNA reads TGCGCCAGCAGTGGGACAGGGGAGGTCACAGATACGCAGTATTTT.

V is TRBV19 and J is TRBJ1-2; the D gene is possibly TRBD1 (6 bases). V lost 3 bases, J lost 4 bases, and 24 bases lay in between. CDR3 length: 18 amino acids. CDR1 LNHDA and CDR2 SQIVND come from the germline V gene (reference sequence). The CDR3 nucleotides read TGTGCCAGTAGTATGCACAACTCGGGGGGCCCCGGACGCTATGGCTACACCTTC. It translates to CASSMHNSGGPGRYGYTF.

The chain joins TRBV13 to TRBJ2-1; 10 bases fit TRBD2. V gave up 1 base and J gave up 7 bases; unmatched junction bases: 7. The CDR3 covers 16 residues. Per germline, CDR1 PRHDT and CDR2 FYEKMQ (reference sequence). CDR3 bases: TGTGCCAGCAGCTTAGCGAGCGGGGGGGCCCGGAATGAGCAGTTCTTC. The encoded protein is CASSLASGGARNEQFF.

V is TRBV5-1 and J is TRBJ1-4; 8 bases are a match to TRBD1. CDR1 is SGHRS, CDR2 YFSETQ, per germline. Trimming took 2 bases from V and 7 from J; bases not matched to a gene: 4. The CDR3 runs to 14 residues. CDR3 DNA sequence: TGCGCCAGCAGCTTTACAGGGGGTAGTGAAAAACTGTTTTTT. Translation: CASSFTGGSEKLFF. Based on the CDR3 plus reference TRBV5-1 and TRBJ1-4, the full variable domain is KAGVTQTPRYLIKTRGQQVTLSCSPISGHRSVSWYQQTPGQGLQFLFEYFSETQRNKGNFPGRFSGRQFSNSRSEMNVSTLELGDSALYLCASSFTGGSEKLFFGSGTQLSVL.

V is TRBV9 and J is TRBJ2-1; 8 positions agree with TRBD2. J was trimmed by 4 bases and V by 3 bases; bases with no gene match: 6. Germline loops: CDR1 SGDLS, CDR2 YYNGEE. CDR3 length equals 15 residues. CDR3 sequence: CASSAGRGGYNEQFF. The CDR3 DNA is TGTGCCAGCAGCGCCGGACGGGGGGGATACAATGAGCAGTTCTTC.

The V and J genes are TRBV2 and TRBJ1-5; D call uncertain. Germline V lookup: CDR1 SNHLY, CDR2 FYNNEI. The CDR3 loop spans 14 amino acids. With 6 bases removed from V and 3 bases from J, the gap between germline ends came to 12 bases. The CDR3 reads CASRVGSNNQPQHF. The CDR3 DNA is TGTGCCAGCAGGGTCGGGAGTAACAATCAGCCCCAGCATTTT.

This clone was counted once. The CDR3 DNA reads as TGTGCCAGCAGCTTGGTGGGCGGGGGTCACTATGGCTACACCTTC. It translates to CASSLVGGGHYGYTF. The chain combines TRBV5-5 with TRBJ1-2; D might be TRBD1 (5 bases). CDR1 SGHKS and CDR2 YYEKEE come from the germline V gene (reference sequence). V was pared by 0 bases and J by 3 bases, with 12 bases between. The CDR3 is 15 residues long. Variable domain in full (rest from reference TRBV5-5 and TRBJ1-2): DAGVTQSPTHLIKTRGQQVTLRCSPISGHKSVSWYQQVLGQGPQFIFQYYEKEERGRGNFPDRFSARQFPNYSSELNVNALLLGDSALYLCASSLVGGGHYGYTFGSGTRLTVV.